This entry describes one T cell receptor (beta chain). The CDR3 spans 12 residues. The germline V gene encodes CDR1 SGHVS and CDR2 FQNEAQ. V lost 5 bases and J 12 bases, leaving 14 bases between the germline ends. This sample was taken from a study of blood T cells in healthy people across ages. PCR was performed a second time for about 7 to 12 cycles using a sample-barcoded 5' primer and a J-beta primer mix. No fewer than 2.5 million CDR3-containing paired-end reads came from each sample. TCRdb independently ran MiXCR on the 5' RACE reads; one entry per CDR3 protein. The table lists around 1,600,000 distinct CDR3 sequences, less than 45% of them singletons, with approximately 4.1% in the top ten. Sample donors were healthy Caucasian individuals that came from Russia, aged about 6 to 95. There were at least 6 micrograms of total RNA extracted from every sample.

The TCR comes from a woman aged 18-29 years in good health. The chain employs TRBV7-8 and TRBJ2-1, with D unresolved. The specimen was blood. CDR3 sequence: CASSLSSSGQFF. In nucleotides, the CDR3 is TGTGCCAGCAGCCTATCCTCCTCGGGGCAGTTCTTC. The full variable domain, completed using reference TRBV7-8 and TRBJ2-1, is GAGVSQSPRYKVAKRGQDVALRCDPISGHVSLFWYQQALGQGPEFLTYFQNEAQLDKSGLPSDRFFAERPEGSVSTLKIQRTQQEDSAVYLCASSLSSSGQFFGPGTRLTVL.